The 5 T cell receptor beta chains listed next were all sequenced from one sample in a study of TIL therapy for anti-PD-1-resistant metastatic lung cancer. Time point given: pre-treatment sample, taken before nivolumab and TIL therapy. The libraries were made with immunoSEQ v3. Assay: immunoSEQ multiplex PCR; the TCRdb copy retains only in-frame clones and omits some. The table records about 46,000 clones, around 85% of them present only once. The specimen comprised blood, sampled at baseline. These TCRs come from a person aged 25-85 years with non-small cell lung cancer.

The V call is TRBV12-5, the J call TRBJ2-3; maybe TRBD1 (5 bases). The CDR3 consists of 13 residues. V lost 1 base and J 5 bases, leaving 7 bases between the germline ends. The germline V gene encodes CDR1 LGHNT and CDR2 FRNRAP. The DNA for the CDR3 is TGTGCTAGTGGTTTGGACCAGGGAGATACGCAGTATTTT. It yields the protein CASGLDQGDTQYF.

The CDR3 here is CASSVGQGGEKLFF. The CDR3, as DNA: TGTGCCAGCAGCGTTGGACAGGGGGGCGAAAAACTGTTTTTT. V usage is TRBV9 and J usage is TRBJ1-4; the match to TRBD1 covers 10 bases. CDR1 and CDR2 (germline): SGDLS, YYNGEE. V lost 2 bases and J lost 8; bases outside the gene matches: 3. The CDR3 consists of 14 residues.

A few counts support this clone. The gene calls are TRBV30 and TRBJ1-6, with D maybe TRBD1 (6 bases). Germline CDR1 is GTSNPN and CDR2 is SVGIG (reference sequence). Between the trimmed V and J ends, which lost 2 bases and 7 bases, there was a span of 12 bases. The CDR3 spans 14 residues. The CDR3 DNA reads TGTGCCTGGAGTAGGGGGGAGCTCAATTCACCCCTCCACTTT. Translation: CAWSRGELNSPLHF. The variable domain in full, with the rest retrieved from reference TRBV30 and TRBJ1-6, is SQTIHQWPATLVQPVGSPLSLECTVEGTSNPNLYWYRQAAGRGLQLLFYSVGIGQISSEVPQNLSASRPQDRQFILSSKKLLLSDSGFYLCAWSRGELNSPLHFGNGTRLTVT.

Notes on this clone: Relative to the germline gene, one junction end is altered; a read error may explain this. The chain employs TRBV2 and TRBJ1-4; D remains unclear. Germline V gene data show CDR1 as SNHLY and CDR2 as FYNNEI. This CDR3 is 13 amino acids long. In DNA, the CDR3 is TGTGCCAGCAGGGAAGAGGTTCGGGAAAAACTGTTTTTT. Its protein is CASREEVREKLFF.

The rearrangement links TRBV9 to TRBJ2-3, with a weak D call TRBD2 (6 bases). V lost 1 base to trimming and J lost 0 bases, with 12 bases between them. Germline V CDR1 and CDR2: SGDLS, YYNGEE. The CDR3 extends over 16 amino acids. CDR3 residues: CASSVSAAGSTDTQYF. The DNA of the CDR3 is TGTGCCAGCAGCGTATCTGCCGCGGGGAGCACAGATACGCAGTATTTT.